Below are 8 T cell receptor beta chains sequenced from a single sample in a study of shared clonotypes between healthy human individuals. Method: immunoSEQ multiplex PCR; TCRdb's copy keeps in-frame clones and lacks some. The repertoire holds about a million clones, with roughly 77% as singletons. Material: memory CD4+ T cells from PBMCs. Specified subset: CD45RA-negative fraction. The receptors derive from a man between 18 and 29 years old in good health. Some clones in this sample may be carry-over from other donors' samples.

In this sample, this clone turned up once. Other DNA variants within this sample encode the same CDR3. The gene calls are TRBV15 and TRBJ2-5; 7 nucleotides agree with TRBD1. The CDR3 is 14 amino acids. With 1 base clipped from V and 1 base from J, the junction kept 0 bases outside the gene matches. The germline CDR1 and CDR2 sequences are LNHNV and YYDKDF (reference sequence). CDR3 DNA: TGTGCCACCAGCAGAGCAGGGGGCCAAGAGACCCAGTACTTC. Translated, it gives CATSRAGGQETQYF.

The rearrangement joins TRBV15 to TRBJ1-2, with D hard to call. The germline CDR1 and CDR2 sequences are LNHNV and YYDKDF (reference sequence). Trimming stripped 0 bases from V and 7 bases from J, with 18 bases between. This CDR3 comprises 16 residues. CDR3 bases: TGTGCCACCAGCAGAGAGCCACAGTTAGTAGGTCCTGGCTACACCTTC. Protein sequence: CATSREPQLVGPGYTF.

This clone was observed a handful of times. The chain carries TRBV29-1 and TRBJ1-1; a possible D gene is TRBD1 (6 bases). Germline CDR1 reads SQVTM; CDR2 reads ANQGSEA. V was trimmed by 4 bases and J by 3 bases, leaving 12 bases between them. The CDR3 loop spans 13 amino acids. The CDR3 coding sequence is TGCAGCGTTGGGAGGGACACCTACACTGAAGCTTTCTTT. Translation gives CSVGRDTYTEAFF.

This rearrangement joins TRBV7-3 to TRBJ1-2; TRBD1 aligns across 7 bases. In germline, CDR1 is SGHTA, CDR2 FQGTGA. The V segment lost 6 bases and the J segment 5 bases; nucleotides outside the gene matches: 6. This CDR3 comprises 13 residues. In nucleotides, the CDR3 is TGTGCCAGCAGGTCCGAGGGGGCGTATGGCTACACCTTC. Its translation: CASRSEGAYGYTF. The complete variable domain, with remaining parts taken from reference TRBV7-3 and TRBJ1-2, reads GAGVSQTPSNKVTEKGKYVELRCDPISGHTALYWYRQSLGQGPEFLIYFQGTGAADDSGLPNDRFFAVRPEGSVSTLKIQRTERGDSAVYLCASRSEGAYGYTFGSGTRLTVV.

On this clone itself: One base away lies a much larger clone, so this may be a sequencing read error. Additional DNA sequences in this sample encode the identical CDR3. The J gene is TRBJ2-7, the V gene TRBV2; TRBD1 matches at 12 bases. Germline V gives CDR1 SNHLY, CDR2 FYNNEI. The ends lost 4 bases at V and 4 bases at J; junction bases unmatched: 2. CDR3 size: 14 residues. CDR3 sequence: CASSGGQGAYEQYF. CDR3 in DNA: TGTGCCAGCAGTGGGGGACAGGGGGCTTACGAGCAGTACTTC.

Regarding this clone: Within the sample, other DNA sequences also encode this same CDR3. The chain has TRBV28 and TRBJ1-2, with a tentative D call TRBD1 (6 bases). V was pared by 1 base and J by 6 bases, with 6 bases between. The germline V gene encodes CDR1 MDHEN and CDR2 SYDVKM. The CDR3 consists of 12 residues. CDR3 DNA sequence: TGTGCCAGCAGTTTATACAGGGATGGCTACACCTTC. This gives the protein CASSLYRDGYTF.

The V and J genes are TRBV18 and TRBJ1-2; 7 bases map to TRBD1. CDR1 KGHSH and CDR2 LQKENI come from the germline V gene. The CDR3 is 14 amino acids. With 2 bases clipped from V and 5 bases from J, the junction kept 5 bases outside the gene matches. The CDR3 nucleotides are TGTGCCAGCTCACCAGCGACAGGGACGTATGGCTACACCTTC. Translated: CASSPATGTYGYTF.

The J gene is TRBJ2-3, the V gene TRBV19, with TRBD2 matching 8 bases. J was trimmed by 4 bases and V by 7 bases; bases with no gene match: 10. The CDR3 runs to 15 residues. Germline V gene sequence: CDR1 LNHDA, CDR2 SQIVND (reference sequence). In nucleotides, the CDR3 is TGTGCCAGTAAAGTATCGGGTAGCGGGGCAGATACGCAGTATTTT. Its translation: CASKVSGSGADTQYF.